These T cell receptor beta chains were read from a single sample in a study of blood T cell repertoires in COVID-19. TCRdb keeps only in-frame clones here, not all; method: immunoSEQ multiplex PCR. This sample carries over 85,000 clones, 85% of them seen once, and the ten largest clones take over 35%. The sample consisted of peripheral blood. The receptor set was obtained from a man of 80 years or more with acute or convalescent COVID-19. CDR3s include the opening cysteine and the closing phenylalanine or tryptophan.

v_call,j_call,cdr3_aa
TRBV27,TRBJ1-3,CASSTGGHSGNTIYF
TRBV25-1,TRBJ1-1,CASNRGRGNTEAFF
TRBV7-2,TRBJ2-7,CASSWAAGTSGTIEYEQYF
TRBV5-1,TRBJ1-6,CASSLGTGSGSPLHF
TRBV4-1,TRBJ1-6,CASSLNPRQSSYNSPLHF
TRBV10-2,TRBJ2-1,CASSEELGLAETYNEQFF
TRBV27,TRBJ2-2,CASTPGDGLSGELFF
TRBV9,TRBJ2-5,CASSLLARLSQETQYF
TRBV28,TRBJ1-6,CASSLPPGQGGSPLHF
TRBV6-4,TRBJ2-3,CASTRVADTQYF
TRBV29-1,TRBJ1-3,CSVSQGSSGNTIYF
TRBV6-5,TRBJ2-3,CASSYGGVGTDTQYF
TRBV3-1/TRBV3-2,TRBJ1-3,CASSQDRGSSGNTIYF